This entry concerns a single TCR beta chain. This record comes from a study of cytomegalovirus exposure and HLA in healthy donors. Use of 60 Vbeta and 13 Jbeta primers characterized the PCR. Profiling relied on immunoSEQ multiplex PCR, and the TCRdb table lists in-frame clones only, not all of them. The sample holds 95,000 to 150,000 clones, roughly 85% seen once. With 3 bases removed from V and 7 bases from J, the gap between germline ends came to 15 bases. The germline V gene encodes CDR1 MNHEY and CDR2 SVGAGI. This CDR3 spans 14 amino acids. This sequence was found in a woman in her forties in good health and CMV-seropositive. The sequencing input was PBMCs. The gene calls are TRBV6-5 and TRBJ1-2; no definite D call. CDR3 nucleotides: TGTGCCAGCAGTTATGGGCCGCAGGAAGGTGGCTACACCTTC. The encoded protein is CASSYGPQEGGYTF.